Described below is a single T cell receptor (beta chain) sequence and its context. Antigen specificity is unknown. The junction had 10 bases not matched to a gene; V was cut back by 1 base and J by 7 bases. Germline-derived CDR1 and CDR2 are SGHRS and YFSETQ. The CDR3 has 15 residues. The source of the sample is a study of cytomegalovirus exposure and HLA in healthy donors. Overall study results and limits: The study labeled about 160 TCR beta chains cytomegalovirus-associated. As a later analysis showed, a missense DCLRE1C variant was linked to trimming of TCR beta V- and J-genes. The likely origin of a cluster of highly shared sequence variants was a sequencing artifact. The number of N-insertions in an Asian-associated ancestry cluster was reportedly below the roughly 700-donor mean in a later analysis.

13 Jbeta primers and 60 Vbeta primers were used for the PCR. TCRdb's table, derived via immunoSEQ multiplex PCR, lists solely in-frame clones and lacks some. The sample shows more than 100,000 clones, roughly 68% of them seen only once. The chain couples TRBV5-1 to TRBJ2-7; 8 bases match TRBD2. The TCR originated in a woman between 50 and 59 years old in good health and CMV-seropositive. The sequenced sample was PBMCs. The CDR3 loop is CASSLTVGGVGEQYF. The CDR3 DNA is TGCGCCAGCAGCTTGACGGTCGGGGGGGTGGGAGAGCAGTACTTC.